The 29 T cell receptor beta chains below come from one sample, sequenced in a study of OX40 agonist ivuxolimab in advanced cancers. Produced via immunoSEQ multiplex PCR; TCRdb's table is partial and in-frame only. The sample includes some 65,000 clones, roughly nine tenths seen only once; the top ten take more than 10%. The material was CD4+ or CD8+ T cells sorted from blood, obtained in a trial of the OX40 agonist ivuxolimab. The receptor source for this set is an adult with an advanced solid tumor such as melanoma, head and neck, liver or kidney cancer.

In this sample, this clone turned up a few times. This rearrangement joins TRBV27 to TRBJ2-5; the D is unclear. Germline assignment: CDR1 MNHEY and CDR2 SMNVEV (reference sequence). This CDR3 has 11 residues. V lost 4 bases and J lost 3, with 3 bases in between. The CDR3 is CASSWEETQYF. CDR3 DNA: TGTGCCAGCAGTTGGGAAGAGACCCAGTACTTC.

The chain has TRBV7-6 and TRBJ1-4, with 7 bases identical to TRBD1. Germline CDR1 reads SGHVS; CDR2 reads FNYEAQ. V dropped 1 base and J dropped 5; count of bases not matched to a gene: 7. The CDR3 sequence is 16 residues long. Written as DNA, the CDR3 is TGTGCCAGCAGCTTAGAAGGGACAGCGATAAATGAAAAACTGTTTTTT. The encoded protein is CASSLEGTAINEKLFF.

The J gene is TRBJ1-4, the V gene TRBV6-6; D is uncertain. Germline V gene data show CDR1 as MNHNY and CDR2 as SVGAGI (reference sequence). CDR3 length: 15 amino acids. V lost 5 bases to trimming and J lost 6 bases, with 16 bases between them. In nucleotides, the CDR3 is TGTGCCAGCAGTAAGCGACCCCTAAGGGATGAAAAACTGTTTTTT. This encodes CASSKRPLRDEKLFF.

The chain carries TRBV2 and TRBJ2-1, with 9 bases identical to TRBD1. The CDR3 loop spans 12 amino acids. The germline V gene has CDR1 SNHLY and CDR2 FYNNEI. The ends lost 5 bases at V and 14 bases at J; junction bases unmatched: 7. In DNA, the CDR3 is TGTGCCAGCAGTCTCTGGACAGGGGACGAGTTCTTC. Translated, it gives CASSLWTGDEFF.

This clone was counted a few times. The chain joins TRBV10-3 to TRBJ1-1; 9 nucleotides align to TRBD1. Germline CDR1 and CDR2: ENHRY and SYGVKD. This CDR3 has 14 residues. The V and J ends lost 6 bases and 4 bases, in that order; junction bases with no gene match: 6. DNA for the CDR3: TGTGCCATCAGCTCCCGGGACAGGGCCACTGAAGCTTTCTTT. This codes for CAISSRDRATEAFF.

The rearrangement joins TRBV14 to TRBJ2-7, with D hard to call. CDR1 SGHDN and CDR2 FVKESK come from the germline V gene. V lost 7 bases and J lost 6, with 19 bases in between. This CDR3 comprises 14 residues. The CDR3 nucleotides are TGTGCCAGCAAGCTCAGTAGGGATATGAGCGAGCAGTACTTC. It translates to CASKLSRDMSEQYF.

V gene TRBV28 combines with J gene TRBJ2-7; TRBD2 aligns across 12 bases. Germline CDR1 MDHEN, CDR2 SYDVKM. CDR3 length: 15 amino acids. V lost 5 bases, J lost 1 base, and 3 bases stayed unmatched. The CDR3 coding sequence is TGTGCCAGCAGTCCACTAGCGGGAGGTTCCTACGAGCAGTACTTC. Translation: CASSPLAGGSYEQYF.

The rearrangement joins TRBV28 to TRBJ1-1, with TRBD1 identical over 7 bases. Germline CDR1 is MDHEN and CDR2 is SYDVKM. V lost 7 bases to trimming and J lost 4 bases; unmatched junction nucleotides: 6. This CDR3 has 13 amino acids. The CDR3 spells CASNRQGSTEAFF. The CDR3 bases are TGTGCCAGCAACCGACAGGGTAGCACTGAAGCTTTCTTT.

The chain recombines TRBV7-9 with TRBJ2-1, with D perhaps matching TRBD2 (5 bases). Germline V gives CDR1 SEHNR, CDR2 FQNEAQ (reference sequence). The ends were cut back, 4 bases at V and 7 bases at J, with 26 bases in the middle. The CDR3 has 18 residues. The CDR3, as DNA: TGTGCCAGCAGCTCCCCCGAGAGGTTTGGACTCCAGGCGAATGAGCAGTTCTTC. Amino acids: CASSSPERFGLQANEQFF.

The genes are TRBV19 and TRBJ1-2; no definite D call. Trimming took 7 bases from V and 0 from J, leaving 15 bases between them. Germline V gene sequence: CDR1 LNHDA, CDR2 SQIVND (reference sequence). The CDR3 is made up of 15 amino acids. The CDR3 DNA reads TGTGCCAGTATTAAACTACATGGAGCTAACTATGGCTACACCTTC. The encoded protein is CASIKLHGANYGYTF.

This clone was found a few times. The gene calls are TRBV2 and TRBJ1-5, with D hard to call. V shed 5 bases and J shed 0 bases, with 8 bases lying between them. The CDR3 is 14 residues long. Looked up from germline, CDR1 is SNHLY and CDR2 is FYNNEI. The CDR3 loop is CASSLDNSNQPQHF. The CDR3, as DNA: TGTGCCAGCAGTCTTGATAATAGCAATCAGCCCCAGCATTTT. Complete variable domain (other parts from reference TRBV2 and TRBJ1-5): EPEVTQTPSHQVTQMGQEVILRCVPISNHLYFYWYRQILGQKVEFLVSFYNNEISEKSEIFDDQFSVERPDGSNFTLKIRSTKLEDSAMYFCASSLDNSNQPQHFGDGTRLSIL.

The chain employs TRBV7-8 and TRBJ2-7; perhaps TRBD1 as D (6 bases). Germline lookup yields CDR1 SGHVS and CDR2 FQNEAQ. CDR3 length equals 13 residues. Trimming removed 5 bases from V and 12 bases from J, with 20 bases in between. DNA for the CDR3: TGTGCCAGCAGCCCAGTTGCCGAGGGGGTGGTGTACTTC. Amino acids: CASSPVAEGVVYF.

The rearrangement uses TRBV6-6 and TRBJ1-2; D is perhaps TRBD1 (6 bases). Germline loops: CDR1 MNHNY, CDR2 SVGAGI (reference sequence). Deletions cut 6 bases from V and 0 bases from J, with 8 bases between. The CDR3 is 13 amino acids. CDR3 in amino acids: CASRQGSNYGYTF. For the CDR3, the DNA is TGTGCCAGCAGGCAGGGGTCTAACTATGGCTACACCTTC.

The V gene is TRBV7-9, the J gene TRBJ1-2; D ambiguous. Per the germline V gene, CDR1 is SEHNR and CDR2 is FQNEAQ (reference sequence). The CDR3 has 13 residues. The V end lost 5 bases, the J end lost 2 bases, and 9 bases lay between the germline ends. CDR3: CASSRVENYGYTF. In nucleotides, the CDR3 is TGTGCCAGCAGCAGGGTTGAGAACTATGGCTACACCTTC. The entire variable domain, with the rest obtained from reference TRBV7-9 and TRBJ1-2, is as follows: DTGVSQNPRHKITKRGQNVTFRCDPISEHNRLYWYRQTLGQGPEFLTYFQNEAQLEKSRLLSDRFSAERPKGSFSTLEIQRTEQGDSAMYLCASSRVENYGYTFGSGTRLTVV.

A note on this clone: Other DNA sequences in the sample encode the same CDR3. The chain is built from TRBV27 and TRBJ2-7; tentatively, D is TRBD2 (5 bases). Between the trimmed V and J ends, which lost 3 bases and 3 bases, there was a span of 6 bases. Germline V gene lookup returns CDR1 MNHEY and CDR2 SMNVEV (reference sequence). The CDR3 contains 12 residues. The CDR3 is CASSLSGYEQYF. Written as DNA, the CDR3 is TGTGCCAGCAGTTTGAGCGGCTACGAGCAGTACTTC.

The chain combines TRBV30 with TRBJ1-2; no clear D. Between the trimmed V and J ends, which lost 0 bases and 3 bases, there was a span of 8 bases. Germline loops: CDR1 GTSNPN, CDR2 SVGIG (reference sequence). The CDR3 extends over 13 amino acids. In DNA form, the CDR3 reads TGTGCCTGGAGTGTAGACGGAGACTATGGCTACACCTTC. Protein: CAWSVDGDYGYTF.

This clone was seen a single time. The rearrangement uses TRBV4-1 and TRBJ1-5; no clear D. Germline V gives CDR1 MGHRA, CDR2 YSYEKL. The CDR3 is 15 residues long. Trimming shortened V by 3 bases and J by 0 bases, and 9 bases separated the two germline ends. Here the CDR3 reads CASSHRTDSNQPQHF. CDR3 DNA sequence: TGCGCCAGCAGCCACCGGACGGATAGCAATCAGCCCCAGCATTTT.

The chain recombines TRBV7-6 with TRBJ2-3; TRBD2 matches 7 bases. Germline V gene sequence: CDR1 SGHVS, CDR2 FNYEAQ. V gave up 5 bases and J gave up 0 bases; unmatched junction bases: 5. The CDR3 is 15 residues long. The CDR3 reads CASSVSGASTDTQYF. The CDR3 DNA reads as TGTGCCAGCAGCGTAAGCGGGGCTAGCACAGATACGCAGTATTTT.

The V gene is TRBV27, the J gene TRBJ1-4, with D hard to call. The V and J ends lost 3 bases and 8 bases respectively, with 10 bases between them. This CDR3 is built from 13 residues. Germline V gene data show CDR1 as MNHEY and CDR2 as SMNVEV (reference sequence). The CDR3 sequence is CASSLRSREKLFF. In DNA form, the CDR3 reads TGTGCCAGCAGTTTGCGGTCGAGGGAAAAACTGTTTTTT. The complete variable domain, with remaining parts taken from reference TRBV27 and TRBJ1-4, reads EAQVTQNPRYLITVTGKKLTVTCSQNMNHEYMSWYRQDPGLGLRQIYYSMNVEVTDKGDVPEGYKVSRKEKRNFPLILESPSPNQTSLYFCASSLRSREKLFFGSGTQLSVL.

This chain joins TRBV6-5 and TRBJ2-7; 8 nucleotides align to TRBD1. The germline CDR1 and CDR2 sequences are MNHEY and SVGAGI. J was trimmed by 1 base and V by 2 bases; bases with no gene match: 4. The CDR3 has 15 amino acids. CDR3 amino acids: CASSYGNRGSYEQYF. The CDR3 DNA is TGTGCCAGCAGTTACGGCAACAGGGGGTCCTACGAGCAGTACTTC.

The chain employs TRBV7-9 and TRBJ2-3; D remains ambiguous. The V end was cut by 5 bases, the J end by 2 bases, with 14 bases between. Per germline, CDR1 SEHNR and CDR2 FQNEAQ (reference sequence). The length of the CDR3 is 15 residues. The chain's CDR3 is CASSRSVDTTDTQYF. The CDR3 coding sequence is TGTGCCAGCAGCCGGTCGGTCGACACCACAGATACGCAGTATTTT. Combining the CDR3 with reference TRBV7-9 and TRBJ2-3 gives the whole variable domain DTGVSQNPRHKITKRGQNVTFRCDPISEHNRLYWYRQTLGQGPEFLTYFQNEAQLEKSRLLSDRFSAERPKGSFSTLEIQRTEQGDSAMYLCASSRSVDTTDTQYFGPGTRLTVL.

The rearrangement links TRBV7-6 to TRBJ1-1; no definite D call. The CDR3 is made up of 12 amino acids. The germline V gene has CDR1 SGHVS and CDR2 FNYEAQ. V shed 6 bases and J shed 6 bases, with 11 bases lying between them. The CDR3 loop reads CASSLAGSEAFF. The CDR3 DNA reads TGTGCCAGCAGTCTAGCAGGTTCTGAAGCTTTCTTT.

The V call is TRBV7-8, the J call TRBJ2-7; D is unclear. Trimming stripped 4 bases from V and 3 bases from J, with 10 bases between. The CDR3 sequence is 13 residues long. Germline CDR1 SGHVS, CDR2 FQNEAQ. DNA for the CDR3: TGTGCCAGCAGCTCCTATCTCGGCTACGAGCAGTACTTC. It encodes CASSSYLGYEQYF.

The chain couples TRBV27 to TRBJ1-5; no reliable D call. CDR1 MNHEY and CDR2 SMNVEV come from the germline V gene (reference sequence). V was shortened by 4 bases and J by 1 base, with 11 bases between the two germline ends. The CDR3 runs 15 residues. The CDR3 bases are TGTGCCAGCAGTTCCTACTCGGGGAGCAATCAGCCCCAGCATTTT. The encoded protein is CASSSYSGSNQPQHF.

The chain couples TRBV10-3 to TRBJ2-3; no clear D. Trimming removed 5 bases at V and 7 bases at J, with 10 bases between. The CDR3 consists of 12 residues. Germline V gene sequence: CDR1 ENHRY, CDR2 SYGVKD. The CDR3 DNA follows: TGTGCCATCAGTCCAGATGGTCATACGCAGTATTTT. It encodes CAISPDGHTQYF.

The CDR3 protein is CASSYGTLYEQYF. The DNA of the CDR3 is TGCGCCAGCAGCTACGGGACTCTCTACGAGCAGTACTTC. The gene calls are TRBV5-1 and TRBJ2-5; D may be TRBD2 (6 bases). TRBJ2-7 explains the end of the DNA better; the J call may be wrong. Germline V gives CDR1 SGHRS, CDR2 YFSETQ. This CDR3 is built from 13 residues.

This clone occurred once. V gene TRBV28 combines with J gene TRBJ2-5, with 7 bases that match TRBD1. V dropped 4 bases and J dropped 1; count of bases not matched to a gene: 9. Germline V lookup: CDR1 MDHEN, CDR2 SYDVKM. The CDR3 loop spans 16 amino acids. The CDR3 coding sequence is TGTGCCAGCAGTTCCGCCCGCTGGGACAGCCAAGAGACCCAGTACTTC. Protein: CASSSARWDSQETQYF.

This clone occurred once. The J gene is TRBJ2-1, the V gene TRBV5-1; possibly TRBD1 for D (6 bases). Germline CDR1 is SGHRS and CDR2 is YFSETQ. This CDR3 comprises 15 residues. Trimming stripped 3 bases from V and 3 bases from J, with 13 bases between. CDR3 amino acids: CASSWTRTVYNEQFF. In nucleotides, the CDR3 is TGCGCCAGCAGCTGGACCCGGACAGTCTACAATGAGCAGTTCTTC.

This chain links TRBV30 with TRBJ2-1, with unresolved D. Trimming stripped 4 bases from V and 1 base from J, with 14 bases between. Germline CDR1 is GTSNPN and CDR2 is SVGIG (reference sequence). The CDR3 has 15 residues. CDR3 sequence: CAWISVDESYNEQFF. The CDR3 coding sequence is TGTGCCTGGATTTCCGTAGACGAATCCTACAATGAGCAGTTCTTC.